The 27 T cell receptor beta chains below were found in one sample sequenced in a study of tissue T cells after allogeneic stem cell transplantation. Data came from immunoSEQ multiplex PCR; TCRdb stores just in-frame clones and leaves some out. This sample has more than 9,500 clones, with around two thirds found just once. Sequencing was performed on tissue from the right colon, taken at autopsy. The receptors shown here come from a woman aged 18 to 55 with breast cancer.

This clone was found once. The chain joins TRBV19 to TRBJ2-4; D possibly corresponds to TRBD2 (6 bases). Germline V gene sequence: CDR1 LNHDA, CDR2 SQIVND (reference sequence). V gave up 6 bases and J gave up 0 bases, with 12 bases separating them. The CDR3 extends over 15 amino acids. The CDR3 nucleotides are TGTGCCAGTAGCCTCCAGGAGGGAGCCAAAAACATTCAGTACTTC. Protein: CASSLQEGAKNIQYF.

The V call is TRBV20-1, the J call TRBJ1-3; D remains unclear. This CDR3 region has 11 residues. V was trimmed by 7 bases and J by 5 bases, leaving 9 bases between them. Germline V gives CDR1 DFQATT, CDR2 SNEGSKA (reference sequence). In DNA form, the CDR3 reads TGCAGTGTTGCCGGGAGAAACACCATATATTTT. Translated, it gives CSVAGRNTIYF.

The chain carries TRBV30 and TRBJ1-5; maybe TRBD1 (6 bases). The CDR3 is 18 residues long. Looked up from germline, CDR1 is GTSNPN and CDR2 is SVGIG (reference sequence). V lost 0 bases and J lost 0, with 18 bases in between. CDR3 in DNA: TGTGCCTGGAGTGTACCGGTATTGGACAGTTATAGCAATCAGCCCCAGCATTTT. Its protein product is CAWSVPVLDSYSNQPQHF.

The chain is built from TRBV5-6 and TRBJ2-7; D is perhaps TRBD2 (5 bases). Trimming pared 1 base from V and 0 bases from J, leaving 14 bases between. The CDR3 is 16 residues long. CDR1 and CDR2 (germline): SGHDT, YYEEEE. CDR3 in DNA: TGTGCCAGCAGCTTGAGTCCCGCGGGTCTCTCCTACGAGCAGTACTTC. It translates to CASSLSPAGLSYEQYF.

The chain links TRBV5-1 to TRBJ2-5; TRBD2 matches at 14 bases. The J segment lost 4 bases and the V segment lost 4 bases, leaving 6 bases of the junction unmatched. CDR1 is SGHRS and CDR2 is YFSETQ in the germline V gene. The CDR3 covers 16 residues. CDR3 sequence (DNA): TGCGCCAGCAGCCCCATGACTAGCGGGGGGGTAGAGACCCAGTACTTC. Its protein is CASSPMTSGGVETQYF.

The chain combines TRBV19 with TRBJ1-3, with TRBD1 identical over 7 bases. CDR3 length: 16 residues. V gave up 3 bases and J gave up 5 bases; unmatched junction bases: 10. Germline V lookup: CDR1 LNHDA, CDR2 SQIVND (reference sequence). This CDR3 is CASSIWDSKYRNTIYF. In nucleotides, the CDR3 is TGTGCCAGTAGTATCTGGGACAGCAAGTACCGAAACACCATATATTTT. Looking up the rest from reference TRBV19 and TRBJ1-3 gives the full variable domain: DGGITQSPKYLFRKEGQNVTLSCEQNLNHDAMYWYRQDPGQGLRLIYYSQIVNDFQKGDIAEGYSVSREKKESFPLTVTSAQKNPTAFYLCASSIWDSKYRNTIYFGEGSWLTVV.

CDR3 DNA: TGTGCCAGCAGTCATAGGGGGAATGAGCAGTTCTTC. It specifies CASSHRGNEQFF. V and J are TRBV6-2 or TRBV6-3 and TRBJ2-1, with D possibly matching TRBD1 (6 bases). CDR3 length: 12 residues. Germline V CDR1 and CDR2: MNHEY, SVGEGT. V lost 5 bases and J lost 7, with 9 bases in between.

DNA for the CDR3: TGTGCCAGCAGTTCGGTCGGGGTTGGAGGAAACACCATATATTTT. This translates into CASSSVGVGGNTIYF. The chain employs TRBV6-5 and TRBJ1-3, with D hard to call. The CDR3 runs to 15 residues. CDR1 and CDR2 (germline): MNHEY, SVGAGI. The germline V and J ends were trimmed by 4 bases and 4 bases, with 14 bases remaining between them.

V is TRBV2 and J is TRBJ2-1; D is tentatively TRBD1 or TRBD2 (6 bases each). Germline lookup yields CDR1 SNHLY and CDR2 FYNNEI. The CDR3 extends over 19 amino acids. The V gene lost 10 bases and the J gene lost 0 bases, with 28 bases spanning the gap. The CDR3 nucleotides read TGTGCCACCGCGGGAACTGGCAGGGGAGGAGACCTCTCCTACAATGAGCAGTTCTTC. Its protein is CATAGTGRGGDLSYNEQFF.

The rearrangement uses TRBV19 and TRBJ2-5; D is possibly TRBD1 (5 bases). Germline CDR1 reads LNHDA; CDR2 reads SQIVND (reference sequence). Trimming removed 7 bases from V and 5 bases from J, with 14 bases in between. This CDR3 contains 13 residues. Written as DNA, the CDR3 is TGTGCCAGTAAAAAGGGGTTGGAGGAGACCCAGTACTTC. Its protein product is CASKKGLEETQYF.

This clone is labeled medium-sized (0.01 to 0.1%). The V call is TRBV14, the J call TRBJ1-2, with D possibly TRBD1 on 6 matching bases. The CDR3 is 12 amino acids. Between the trimmed V and J ends, which lost 4 bases and 10 bases, there was a span of 13 bases. The V gene's germline CDR1 is SGHDN and CDR2 FVKESK. The CDR3 spells CASSPQGSVYTF. The CDR3 nucleotides are TGTGCCAGCAGCCCACAGGGTTCCGTCTACACCTTC.

This clone was detected a few times. This chain uses TRBV18 with TRBJ1-2; D not resolved. The CDR3 spans 15 residues. Trimming pared 3 bases from V and 2 bases from J, leaving 13 bases between. The germline V gene has CDR1 KGHSH and CDR2 LQKENI. The CDR3 nucleotides read TGTGCCAGCTCACCCCTTTCGGATGGGAACTATGGCTACACCTTC. Translating gives CASSPLSDGNYGYTF. Combining the CDR3 with reference TRBV18 and TRBJ1-2 gives the whole variable domain NAGVMQNPRHLVRRRGQEARLRCSPMKGHSHVYWYRQLPEEGLKFMVYLQKENIIDESGMPKERFSAEFPKEGPSILRIQQVVRGDSAAYFCASSPLSDGNYGYTFGSGTRLTVV.

The V gene is TRBV2, the J gene TRBJ2-7; 7 nucleotides agree with TRBD1. The J segment lost 3 bases and the V segment lost 6 bases, leaving 5 bases of the junction unmatched. CDR1 and CDR2 from the germline V gene are SNHLY and FYNNEI. The CDR3 is 13 amino acids. The CDR3: CASSRGQDYEQYF. The CDR3 DNA is TGTGCCAGCAGCCGAGGACAGGACTACGAGCAGTACTTC.

V and J are TRBV5-1 and TRBJ2-7; D could derive from TRBD1 or TRBD2 (6 bases each). V lost 4 bases to trimming and J lost 5 bases, with 16 bases between them. Germline V gene lookup returns CDR1 SGHRS and CDR2 YFSETQ. CDR3 length: 14 amino acids. The CDR3 DNA is TGCGCCAGCAGCCCCCGTGGGGGGCAGGACGAGCAGTACTTC. Translation: CASSPRGGQDEQYF.

The CDR3 reads CASSPTASYETQYF. Written as DNA, the CDR3 is TGTGCCAGCAGCCCGACGGCCAGTTACGAGACCCAGTACTTC. V gene TRBV7-9 combines with J gene TRBJ2-5; D remains ambiguous. V gave up 5 bases and J gave up 5 bases, with 15 bases separating them. This CDR3 comprises 14 residues. From germline, CDR1 is SEHNR and CDR2 FQNEAQ (reference sequence). Variable domain in full (rest from reference TRBV7-9 and TRBJ2-5): DTGVSQNPRHKITKRGQNVTFRCDPISEHNRLYWYRQTLGQGPEFLTYFQNEAQLEKSRLLSDRFSAERPKGSFSTLEIQRTEQGDSAMYLCASSPTASYETQYFGPGTRLLVL.

The chain carries TRBV18 and TRBJ1-6; TRBD1 aligns across 9 bases. This CDR3 is built from 14 residues. The germline gives CDR1 KGHSH, CDR2 LQKENI. Losses at the gene ends were 3 bases for V and 11 bases for J; bases not matched to a gene: 5. CDR3 loop: CASSPEGQGTPLHF. As DNA, the CDR3 is TGTGCCAGCTCACCGGAGGGACAGGGTACACCCCTCCACTTT.

The rearrangement links TRBV19 to TRBJ2-1; TRBD2 agrees at 11 bases. V lost 6 bases to trimming and J lost 5 bases; unmatched junction nucleotides: 9. This CDR3 spans 16 amino acids. Germline V gene data show CDR1 as LNHDA and CDR2 as SQIVND (reference sequence). The CDR3 here is CASSSASSGGNNEQFF. In DNA form, the CDR3 reads TGTGCCAGTAGCAGCGCCTCTAGCGGGGGGAACAATGAGCAGTTCTTC.

The V and J genes are TRBV7-3 and TRBJ2-3; D is perhaps TRBD2 (6 bases). This CDR3 has 15 residues. The V gene's germline CDR1 is SGHTA and CDR2 FQGTGA. Trimming removed 3 bases at V and 0 bases at J, with 10 bases between. The CDR3 DNA sequence: TGTGCCAGCAGCTTCCGGGCGGGGAGCACAGATACGCAGTATTTT. It encodes CASSFRAGSTDTQYF. Full variable domain (rest looked up from reference TRBV7-3 and TRBJ2-3): GAGVSQTPSNKVTEKGKYVELRCDPISGHTALYWYRQSLGQGPEFLIYFQGTGAADDSGLPNDRFFAVRPEGSVSTLKIQRTERGDSAVYLCASSFRAGSTDTQYFGPGTRLTVL.

By sample share, this clone is large. This chain connects TRBV11-2 to TRBJ2-3; TRBD2 is a possible D gene (5 bases). V lost 2 bases, J lost 3 bases, and 9 bases lay in between. Germline assignment: CDR1 SGHAT and CDR2 FQNNGV. The CDR3 spans 14 residues. The CDR3 DNA is TGTGCCAGCAGCTTACTGGGCGGGACAGATACGCAGTATTTT. This codes for CASSLLGGTDTQYF. The variable domain in full, completed from reference TRBV11-2 and TRBJ2-3, reads EAGVAQSPRYKIIEKRQSVAFWCNPISGHATLYWYQQILGQGPKLLIQFQNNGVVDDSQLPKDRFSAERLKGVDSTLKIQPAKLEDSAVYLCASSLLGGTDTQYFGPGTRLTVL.

The rearrangement uses TRBV28 and TRBJ2-5, with D possibly called TRBD1 or TRBD2 (6 bases each). Per germline, CDR1 MDHEN and CDR2 SYDVKM. The CDR3 is 16 amino acids. The V gene lost 6 bases and the J gene lost 5 bases, with 22 bases spanning the gap. This CDR3 is CASSPRSTSQGETQYF. Written as DNA, the CDR3 is TGTGCCAGCAGCCCAAGGTCTACTAGCCAGGGGGAGACCCAGTACTTC.

This sequence joins TRBV6-4 and TRBJ2-1; perhaps TRBD2 as D (6 bases). Germline CDR1 and CDR2: MRHNA and SNTAGT. V shed 1 base and J shed 5 bases, with 12 bases lying between them. The CDR3 sequence is 15 residues long. As DNA, the CDR3 is TGTGCCAGCAGTGACTTGGGGGGTATCGACAATGAGCAGTTCTTC. Its protein product is CASSDLGGIDNEQFF.

The chain carries TRBV30 and TRBJ2-5; the match to TRBD1 covers 9 bases. The CDR3 length is 14 residues. The ends lost 4 bases at V and 4 bases at J; junction bases unmatched: 7. From germline, CDR1 is GTSNPN and CDR2 SVGIG (reference sequence). CDR3 bases: TGTGCCTGGACCCCTACAGGGGGCGCAGAGACCCAGTACTTC. Protein sequence: CAWTPTGGAETQYF.

This clone showed up just once. The chain uses TRBV4-3 and TRBJ2-2; TRBD2 agrees at 13 bases. CDR1 and CDR2 from the germline V gene are LGHNA and YSLEER. The CDR3 runs to 17 residues. With V trimmed by 4 bases and J by 4 bases, 6 bases remained unmatched. CDR3 bases: TGCGCCAGCAGCCTTGGACTAGCGGGGGAGACCACCGGGGAGCTGTTTTTT. It specifies CASSLGLAGETTGELFF.

In this sample, this clone is large (0.1 to 1%). V usage is TRBV11-1 and J usage is TRBJ1-1, with 7 bases identical to TRBD1. CDR1 and CDR2 (germline): SGHAT, FQDESV (reference sequence). After removal of 2 bases from V and 1 base from J, the junction contained 4 bases not matched to a gene. The length of the CDR3 is 15 residues. For the CDR3, the DNA is TGTGCCAGCAGCTTACTTGACAGGGAGAACACTGAAGCTTTCTTT. Encoded protein: CASSLLDRENTEAFF.

This chain uses TRBV24-1 with TRBJ2-1; 10 nucleotides agree with TRBD2. J lost 4 bases, V lost 9 bases, and 5 bases had no gene match. This CDR3 is 14 amino acids long. Germline values: CDR1 KGHDR, CDR2 SFDVKD. In DNA, the CDR3 is TGTGCCACCGCGAGCGGGGGGGGTTACAATGAGCAGTTCTTC. It is translated as CATASGGGYNEQFF.

The chain links TRBV11-2 to TRBJ2-5; no clear D gene. CDR3 length: 13 residues. Germline CDR1 and CDR2: SGHAT and FQNNGV. Trimming took off 3 bases at V and 0 bases at J, with 5 bases between the two ends. The CDR3 DNA follows: TGTGCCAGCAGCTTGGATCACCAAGAGACCCAGTACTTC. Its translation is CASSLDHQETQYF.

This chain uses TRBV28 with TRBJ1-5, with a tentative D call TRBD1 (5 bases). V was trimmed by 2 bases and J by 2 bases, leaving 10 bases between them. CDR1 is MDHEN, CDR2 SYDVKM, per germline. The CDR3 spans 15 residues. The CDR3 reads CASSLPGAGNQPQHF. The DNA of the CDR3 is TGTGCCAGCAGTTTACCCGGGGCAGGCAATCAGCCCCAGCATTTT.